This T cell receptor (beta chain) was recovered during a study of human T cells and chemical hapten exposure. For the study at large: Subjects had 2% DPC placed on about 2 cm by about 2 cm of upper inner arm skin for sensitization. Patients were mainly female, each with alopecia areata, totalis or universalis.

This CDR3 is 14 amino acids long. V lost 1 base to trimming and J lost 6 bases; unmatched junction nucleotides: 3. Per the germline V gene, CDR1 is LNHDA and CDR2 is SQIVND (reference sequence). Stated time point: patch test 3, about 24 weeks after DPC sensitization. The treatment was: therapeutic diphenylcyclopropenone sensitization with weekly scalp DPC. This clonotype showed up many times. TCRdb reprocessed the RACE reads with MiXCR, giving one entry per CDR3 protein. Among under 100,000 distinct CDR3 sequences listed, approximately 10% were seen once. Sequences were derived from whole blood, sampled in connection with sensitization to the hapten diphenylcyclopropenone (DPC). The TCR sequence derives from a woman between 50 and 59 years old with alopecia areata. Some clones in this sample may be carry-over from other donors' samples. This chain joins TRBV19 and TRBJ1-2, with TRBD1 matching 9 bases. CDR3 bases: TGTGCCAGTAGTATAGTCGGGACAGGGAATGGCTACACCTTC. Encoded protein: CASSIVGTGNGYTF.